Listed below are T cell receptor beta chains from one sample, sequenced in a study of blood T cell repertoires in COVID-19. Repertoires were generated with immunoSEQ multiplex PCR, while TCRdb's copy carries only in-frame clones and drops some. The data show 96,000 or so clones, roughly 89% seen once. Sample: peripheral blood. The origin of the receptors is a human donor with COVID-19, enrolled during active disease. The donor label of this sample is uncertain. CDR3s include the opening cysteine and the closing phenylalanine or tryptophan. A D gene is named only where the DNA matches it firmly. Size is omitted from some rows. Given values are once, few, many or a class for expanded clones.

clone_size,v_call,j_call,d_call,cdr3_nt,cdr3_aa
few,TRBV5-1,TRBJ2-3,TRBD2,TGCGCCAGCAGCTTTGCGGGGGGGAGTTATTTCACAGATACGCAGTATTTT,CASSFAGGSYFTDTQYF
-,TRBV27,TRBJ2-1,-,TGTGCCAGCACCACTAGCAACTACAATGAGCAGTTCTTC,CASTTSNYNEQFF
-,TRBV4-1,TRBJ1-3,TRBD1,TGCGCCAGCAGCCAAGCCGGGACAGGGGTTATCTTTACGGGAAACACCATATATTTT,CASSQAGTGVIFTGNTIYF
-,TRBV3-1/TRBV3-2,TRBJ2-1,-,TGTGCCAGCAGTCCGGGACTCCAACTTGAGAATGAGCAGTTCTTC,CASSPGLQLENEQFF
-,TRBV12-3/TRBV12-4,TRBJ2-1,-,TGTGCCAGCAGTTTTTGGCAGAATGAGCAGTTCTTC,CASSFWQNEQFF
-,TRBV11-2,TRBJ1-5,-,TGTGCCAGCAGCTTAGACAGGGCTAATCAGCCCCAGCATTTT,CASSLDRANQPQHF
-,TRBV15,TRBJ1-2,-,TGTGCCACCAGCAGACTGAGTAGCTATGGCTACACCTTC,CATSRLSSYGYTF
once,TRBV19,TRBJ1-1,TRBD1,TGTGCCAGCAGACAGGGAAGAGGCGCTGAAGCTTTCTTT,CASRQGRGAEAFF
-,TRBV9,TRBJ2-1,TRBD1,TGTGCCAGCACTCGCACGACAGGGGGCAGCGAGCAGTTCTTC,CASTRTTGGSEQFF
-,TRBV25-1,TRBJ1-3,-,TGTGCCAGCAGTGATCAGATTTCTGGAAACACCATATATTTT,CASSDQISGNTIYF
-,TRBV3-1/TRBV3-2,TRBJ1-2,TRBD1,TGTGCCAGCAGCCAAGTCTCACTCCGGGACAGCTATGGCTACACCTTC,CASSQVSLRDSYGYTF
once,TRBV7-7,TRBJ1-1,-,TGTGCCAGCAGCTCCACAGGGTACCTTCGTCCTGAAGCTTTCTTT,CASSSTGYLRPEAFF
-,TRBV24-1,TRBJ2-2,TRBD2,TGTGCCACCAGTGTCGGGGGGGACACCGGGGAGCTGTTTTTT,CATSVGGDTGELFF
-,TRBV10-1,TRBJ2-3,TRBD1,TGCGCCAGCAGTGAAGGACAGGGTGGAGATACGCAGTATTTT,CASSEGQGGDTQYF
-,TRBV7-3,TRBJ1-3,TRBD1,TGTGCCAGCAGCTTAACGGGGGACAGGGTCTCTGGAAACACCATATATTTT,CASSLTGDRVSGNTIYF
-,TRBV25-1,TRBJ1-1,TRBD1,TGTGCCAGCAGTGCCGAAAGACAGGGATCCACTGAAGCTTTCTTT,CASSAERQGSTEAFF
-,TRBV7-6,TRBJ2-1,TRBD2,TGTGCCAGCAGCTTAGTCGATTGGAGTCTAGCGGGGAATGAGCAGTTCTTC,CASSLVDWSLAGNEQFF
-,TRBV5-1,TRBJ2-5,-,TGCGCCAGCAGCTTGGATGCTTCCCGGGGAGAGACCCAGTACTTC,CASSLDASRGETQYF
-,TRBV11-1,TRBJ1-4,-,TGTGCCAGCAGCCCTACCGAGGCGGGCGGTGAAAAACTGTTTTTT,CASSPTEAGGEKLFF
-,TRBV14,TRBJ2-4,TRBD1,TGTGCCAGCAGCCAAGCACAGGGGCGGGAAAACATTCAGTACTTC,CASSQAQGRENIQYF
-,TRBV12-3/TRBV12-4,TRBJ2-5,TRBD1,TGTGCCAGCAGTTTTGGACAGGAAGAGACCCAGTACTTC,CASSFGQEETQYF
-,TRBV12-3/TRBV12-4,TRBJ2-4,-,TGTGCCAGCAGTTCACTAGTAACGGTTCAGTACTTC,CASSSLVTVQYF
-,TRBV5-1,TRBJ1-1,TRBD1,TGCGCCAGCAGCGGGGGACAGGGAATCACTGAAGCTTTCTTT,CASSGGQGITEAFF
-,TRBV21-1,TRBJ2-5,-,TGTGCCAGCAGCAAAGTGGCGGGGGAGACCCAGTACTTC,CASSKVAGETQYF
-,TRBV18,TRBJ1-5,TRBD1,TGTGCCAGCTCACCAGCAGGGGGCTTGGGCAATCAGCCCCAGCATTTT,CASSPAGGLGNQPQHF
-,TRBV19,TRBJ1-2,TRBD1,TGTGCCAGTAGCCCGGGACAGCCTAACTATGGCTACACCTTC,CASSPGQPNYGYTF
-,TRBV5-1,TRBJ2-3,TRBD1,TGCGCCACTTCCGGGACAGGTGATAATACGCAGTATTTT,CATSGTGDNTQYF
-,TRBV30,TRBJ2-1,-,TGTGCCTGGAGTGGGGGGCGTAAGCAGTTCTTC,CAWSGGRKQFF
-,TRBV6-4,TRBJ1-5,TRBD1,TGTGCCAGCACCACCACGGACAGGATAGGGCAGCCCCAGCATTTT,CASTTTDRIGQPQHF
-,TRBV10-3,TRBJ1-5,TRBD1,TGTGCCATCAGTAAAAAGACAGGGTTGGAACAGCCCCAGCATTTT,CAISKKTGLEQPQHF
-,TRBV4-1,TRBJ1-2,-,TGCGCCAGCAGCCAAACAGGGCGGTTGAATTTCTATGGCTACACCTTC,CASSQTGRLNFYGYTF
-,TRBV7-9,TRBJ1-2,-,TGTGCCAGCAGCTTAGCACGGGACTCAGCTAACTATGGCTACACCTTC,CASSLARDSANYGYTF
-,TRBV5-1,TRBJ2-1,-,TGCGCCAGCAGCTTTGGCGCAGGTGGGGGCGATGAGCAGTTCTTC,CASSFGAGGGDEQFF
-,TRBV7-6,TRBJ2-3,-,TGTGCCAGCAGCCCAACGGGCACAGATACGCAGTATTTT,CASSPTGTDTQYF
-,TRBV7-9,TRBJ1-6,-,TGTGCCAGCAGCCTGCCGGGACAACATAATTCACCCCTCCACTTT,CASSLPGQHNSPLHF
-,TRBV5-4,TRBJ2-5,TRBD1,TGTGCCAGCAGCTGGGGGACAGTCGGGCAGACCCAGTACTTC,CASSWGTVGQTQYF
-,TRBV28,TRBJ1-2,-,TGTGCCAGCTCTCCGCCGGTCGGGTATGGCTACACCTTC,CASSPPVGYGYTF
-,TRBV6-5,TRBJ2-7,-,TGTGCCAGCAGGGACGGGGTCTCCTACGAGCAGTACTTC,CASRDGVSYEQYF
-,TRBV27,TRBJ2-2,-,TGTGCCAGCCGGGACACCAACACCGGGGAGCTGTTTTTT,CASRDTNTGELFF
-,TRBV7-2,TRBJ1-1,TRBD1,TGTGCCAGCAGCGAGTCCGGGACAGGGACGGCTGAAGCTTTCTTT,CASSESGTGTAEAFF
-,TRBV19,TRBJ1-6,TRBD1,TGTGCCAGTACCACCGGGACAGGGTATAATTCACCCCTCCACTTT,CASTTGTGYNSPLHF
-,TRBV5-4,TRBJ1-2,-,TGTGCCAGCAGCTTTCTACAGAGCCTCTATGGCTACACCTTC,CASSFLQSLYGYTF